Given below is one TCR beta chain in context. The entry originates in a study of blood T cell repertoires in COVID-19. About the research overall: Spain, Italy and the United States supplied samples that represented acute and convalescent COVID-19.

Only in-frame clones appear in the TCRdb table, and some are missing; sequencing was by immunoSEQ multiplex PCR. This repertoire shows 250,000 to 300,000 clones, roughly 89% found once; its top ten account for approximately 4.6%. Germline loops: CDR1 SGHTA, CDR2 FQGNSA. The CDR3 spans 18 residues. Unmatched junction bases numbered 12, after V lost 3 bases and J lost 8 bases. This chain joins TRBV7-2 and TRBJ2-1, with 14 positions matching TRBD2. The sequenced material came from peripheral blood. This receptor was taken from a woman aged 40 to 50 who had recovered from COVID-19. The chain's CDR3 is CASSLRWWGLAGVDEQFF. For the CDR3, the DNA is TGTGCCAGCAGCTTGAGATGGTGGGGACTAGCGGGAGTTGATGAGCAGTTCTTC.